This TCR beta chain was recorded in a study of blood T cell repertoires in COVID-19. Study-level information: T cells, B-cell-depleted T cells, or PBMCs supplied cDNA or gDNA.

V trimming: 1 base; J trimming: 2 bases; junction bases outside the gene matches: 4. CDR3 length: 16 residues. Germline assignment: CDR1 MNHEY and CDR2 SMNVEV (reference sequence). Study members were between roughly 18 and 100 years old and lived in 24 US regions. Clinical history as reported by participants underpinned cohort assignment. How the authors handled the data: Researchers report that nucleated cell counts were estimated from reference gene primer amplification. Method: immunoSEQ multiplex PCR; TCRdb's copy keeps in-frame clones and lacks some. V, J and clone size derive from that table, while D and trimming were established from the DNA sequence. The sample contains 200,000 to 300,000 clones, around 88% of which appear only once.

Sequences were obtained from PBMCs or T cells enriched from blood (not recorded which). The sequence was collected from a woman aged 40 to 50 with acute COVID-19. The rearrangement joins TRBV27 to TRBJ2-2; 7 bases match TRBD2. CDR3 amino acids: CASSLYSGGNTGELFF. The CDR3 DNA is TGTGCCAGCAGTTTATACTCGGGGGGTAACACCGGGGAGCTGTTTTTT.